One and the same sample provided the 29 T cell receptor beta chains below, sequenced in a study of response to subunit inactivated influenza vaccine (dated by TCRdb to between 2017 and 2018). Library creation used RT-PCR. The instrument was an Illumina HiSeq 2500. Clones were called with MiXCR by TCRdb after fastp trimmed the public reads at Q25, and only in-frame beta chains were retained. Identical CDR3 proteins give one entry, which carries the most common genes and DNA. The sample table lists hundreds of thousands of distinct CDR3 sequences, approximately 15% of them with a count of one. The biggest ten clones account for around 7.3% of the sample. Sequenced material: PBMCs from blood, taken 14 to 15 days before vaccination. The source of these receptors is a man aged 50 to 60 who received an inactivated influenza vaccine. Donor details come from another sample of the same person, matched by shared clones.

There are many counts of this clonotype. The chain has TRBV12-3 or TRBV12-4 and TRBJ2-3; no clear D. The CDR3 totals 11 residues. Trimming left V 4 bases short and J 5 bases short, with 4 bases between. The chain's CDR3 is CASSWRDTQYF. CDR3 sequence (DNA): TGTGCCAGCAGTTGGAGAGATACGCAGTATTTT.

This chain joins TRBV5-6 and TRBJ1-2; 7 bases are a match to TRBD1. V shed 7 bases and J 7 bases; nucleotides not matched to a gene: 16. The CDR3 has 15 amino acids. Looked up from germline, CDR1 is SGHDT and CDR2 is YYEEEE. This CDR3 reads CASGSGLGGLGGYTF. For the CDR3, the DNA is TGTGCCAGCGGCTCCGGGCTAGGGGGCTTAGGTGGCTACACCTTC.

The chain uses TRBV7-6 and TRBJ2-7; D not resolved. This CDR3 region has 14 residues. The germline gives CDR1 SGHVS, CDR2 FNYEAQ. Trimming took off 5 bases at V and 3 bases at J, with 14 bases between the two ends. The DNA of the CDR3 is TGTGCCAGCAGCCCCGGCCAGGCAATCTACGAGCAGTACTTC. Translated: CASSPGQAIYEQYF.

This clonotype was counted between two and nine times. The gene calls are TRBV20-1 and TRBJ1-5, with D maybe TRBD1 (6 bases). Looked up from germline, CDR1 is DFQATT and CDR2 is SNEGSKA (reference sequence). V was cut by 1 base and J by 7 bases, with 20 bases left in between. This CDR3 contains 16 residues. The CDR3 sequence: CSARGLERQGLQPQHF. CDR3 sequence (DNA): TGCAGTGCTAGAGGCTTGGAGAGGCAGGGGTTACAGCCCCAGCATTTT.

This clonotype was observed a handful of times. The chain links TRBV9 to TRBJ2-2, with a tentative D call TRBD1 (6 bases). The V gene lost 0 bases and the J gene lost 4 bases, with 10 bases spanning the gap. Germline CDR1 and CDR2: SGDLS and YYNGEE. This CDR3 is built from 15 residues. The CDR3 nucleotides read TGTGCCAGCAGCGTAGAGAACAGGGTCACCGGGGAGCTGTTTTTT. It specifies CASSVENRVTGELFF.

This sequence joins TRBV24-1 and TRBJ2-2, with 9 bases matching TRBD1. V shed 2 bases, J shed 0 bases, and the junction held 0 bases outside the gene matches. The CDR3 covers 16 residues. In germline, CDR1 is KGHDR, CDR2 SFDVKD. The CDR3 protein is CATSDWTGANTGELFF. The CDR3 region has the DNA TGTGCCACCAGTGATTGGACAGGGGCGAACACCGGGGAGCTGTTTTTT.

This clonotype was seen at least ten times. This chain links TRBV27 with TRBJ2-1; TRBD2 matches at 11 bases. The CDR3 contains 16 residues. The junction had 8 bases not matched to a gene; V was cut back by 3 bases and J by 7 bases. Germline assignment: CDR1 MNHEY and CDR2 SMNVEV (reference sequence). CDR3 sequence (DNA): TGTGCCAGCAGTTTTAGGTTTAGCGGGGGGGCAAATGAGCAGTTCTTC. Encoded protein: CASSFRFSGGANEQFF.

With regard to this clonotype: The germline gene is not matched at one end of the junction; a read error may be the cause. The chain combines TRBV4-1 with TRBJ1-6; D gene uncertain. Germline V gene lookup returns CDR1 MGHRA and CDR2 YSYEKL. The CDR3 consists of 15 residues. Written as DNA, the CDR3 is TGCGCCAGCAGCCAAGAAGGACTGGCAAATTCACTCCTCCACTTT. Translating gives CASSQEGLANSLLHF.

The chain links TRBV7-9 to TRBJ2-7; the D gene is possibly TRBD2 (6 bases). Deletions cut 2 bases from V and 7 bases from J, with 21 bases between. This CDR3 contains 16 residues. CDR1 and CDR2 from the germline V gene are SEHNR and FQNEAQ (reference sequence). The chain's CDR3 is CASSLSRSRGGGEQYF. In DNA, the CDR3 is TGTGCCAGCAGCTTATCACGGTCTAGGGGAGGTGGGGAGCAGTACTTC.

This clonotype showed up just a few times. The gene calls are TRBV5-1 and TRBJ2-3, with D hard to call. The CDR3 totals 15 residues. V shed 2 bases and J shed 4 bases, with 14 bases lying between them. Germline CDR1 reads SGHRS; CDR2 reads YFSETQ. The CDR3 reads CASSFETSRPDTQYF. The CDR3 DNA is TGCGCCAGCAGCTTTGAGACAAGTCGGCCAGATACGCAGTATTTT.

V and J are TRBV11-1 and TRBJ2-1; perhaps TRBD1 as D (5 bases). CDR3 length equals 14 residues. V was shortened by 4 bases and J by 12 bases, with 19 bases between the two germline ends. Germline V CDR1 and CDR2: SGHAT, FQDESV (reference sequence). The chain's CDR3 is CASSYHDSPPRQFF. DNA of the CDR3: TGTGCCAGCAGCTACCACGACAGCCCCCCTAGGCAGTTCTTC.

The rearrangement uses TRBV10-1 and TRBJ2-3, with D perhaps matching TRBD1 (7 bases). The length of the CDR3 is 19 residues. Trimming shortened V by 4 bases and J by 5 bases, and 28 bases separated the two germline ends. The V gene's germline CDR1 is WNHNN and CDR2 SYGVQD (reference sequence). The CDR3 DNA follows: TGCGCCAGCAGTGGGGGAGGTACAGGGGTTACCGGCGGAAGAGATACGCAGTATTTT. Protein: CASSGGGTGVTGGRDTQYF.

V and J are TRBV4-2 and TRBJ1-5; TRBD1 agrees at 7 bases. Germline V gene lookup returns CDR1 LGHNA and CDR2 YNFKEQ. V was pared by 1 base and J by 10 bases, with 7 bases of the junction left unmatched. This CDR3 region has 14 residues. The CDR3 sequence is CASSQGVQGNPQHF. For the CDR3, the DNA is TGTGCCAGCAGCCAAGGAGTACAGGGGAATCCCCAGCATTTT.

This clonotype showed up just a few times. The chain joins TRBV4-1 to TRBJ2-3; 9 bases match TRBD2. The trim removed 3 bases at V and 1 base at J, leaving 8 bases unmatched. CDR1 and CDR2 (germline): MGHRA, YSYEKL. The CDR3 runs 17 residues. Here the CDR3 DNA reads TGCGCCAGCAGCCAGACCCGAGCTAGCGGGGGCACAGATACGCAGTATTTT. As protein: CASSQTRASGGTDTQYF.

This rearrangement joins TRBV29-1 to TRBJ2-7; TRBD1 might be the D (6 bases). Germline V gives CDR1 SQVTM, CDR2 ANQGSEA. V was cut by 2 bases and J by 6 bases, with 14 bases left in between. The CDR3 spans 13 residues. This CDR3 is CSVEPSLTGEQYF. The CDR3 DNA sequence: TGCAGCGTTGAACCCAGCCTGACAGGCGAGCAGTACTTC.

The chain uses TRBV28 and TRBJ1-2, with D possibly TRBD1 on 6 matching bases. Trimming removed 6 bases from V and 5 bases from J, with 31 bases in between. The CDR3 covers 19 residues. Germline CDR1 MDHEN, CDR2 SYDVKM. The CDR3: CASSPNRGMRDTAGYGYTF. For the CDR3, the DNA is TGTGCCAGCAGCCCAAATCGGGGAATGAGGGACACCGCAGGGTATGGCTACACCTTC.

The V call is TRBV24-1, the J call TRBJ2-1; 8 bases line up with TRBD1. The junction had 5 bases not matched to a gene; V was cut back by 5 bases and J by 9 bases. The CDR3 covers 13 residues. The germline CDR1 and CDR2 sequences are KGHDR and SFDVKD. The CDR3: CATSVAGGGEQFF. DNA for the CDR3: TGTGCCACCAGTGTTGCAGGGGGCGGTGAGCAGTTCTTC.

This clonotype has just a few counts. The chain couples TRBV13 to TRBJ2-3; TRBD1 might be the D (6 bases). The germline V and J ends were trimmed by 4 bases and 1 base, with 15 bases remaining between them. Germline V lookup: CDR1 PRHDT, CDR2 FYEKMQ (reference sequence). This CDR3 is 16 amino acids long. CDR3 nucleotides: TGTGCCAGCAGCTCGGCCGGGACACCCCGCACAGATACGCAGTATTTT. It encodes CASSSAGTPRTDTQYF.

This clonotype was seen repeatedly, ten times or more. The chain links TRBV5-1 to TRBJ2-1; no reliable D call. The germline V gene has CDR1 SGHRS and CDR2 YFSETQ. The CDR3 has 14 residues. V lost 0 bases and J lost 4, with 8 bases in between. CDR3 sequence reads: CASSLGDEYNEQFF. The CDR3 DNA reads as TGCGCCAGCAGCTTGGGTGACGAGTACAATGAGCAGTTCTTC.

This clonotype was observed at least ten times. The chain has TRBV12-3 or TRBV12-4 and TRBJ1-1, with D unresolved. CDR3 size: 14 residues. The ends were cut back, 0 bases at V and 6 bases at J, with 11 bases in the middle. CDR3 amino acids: CASSLAGGSPEAFF. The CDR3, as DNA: TGTGCCAGCAGTTTAGCCGGTGGTTCCCCTGAAGCTTTCTTT.

The CDR3 DNA reads as TGCAGCGTTTGGCTACCGAGTGATGAGCAGTTCTTC. Its translation: CSVWLPSDEQFF. V is TRBV29-1 and J is TRBJ2-1; no firm D call. The V end was cut by 5 bases, the J end by 8 bases, with 13 bases between. CDR1 SQVTM and CDR2 ANQGSEA come from the germline V gene. CDR3 length: 12 residues.

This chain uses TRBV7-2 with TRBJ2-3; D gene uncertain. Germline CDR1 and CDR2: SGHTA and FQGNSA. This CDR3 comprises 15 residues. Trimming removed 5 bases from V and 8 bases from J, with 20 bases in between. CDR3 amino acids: CASSPRPRVWTTQYF. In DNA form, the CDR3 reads TGTGCCAGCAGCCCCCGGCCCCGGGTTTGGACTACGCAGTATTTT.

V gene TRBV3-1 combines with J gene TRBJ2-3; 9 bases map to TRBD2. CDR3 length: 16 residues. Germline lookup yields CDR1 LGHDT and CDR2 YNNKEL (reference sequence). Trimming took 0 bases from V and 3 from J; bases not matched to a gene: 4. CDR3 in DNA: TGTGCCAGCAGCCAAGAGATTAGCGGGAGTACAGATACGCAGTATTTT. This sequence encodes CASSQEISGSTDTQYF.

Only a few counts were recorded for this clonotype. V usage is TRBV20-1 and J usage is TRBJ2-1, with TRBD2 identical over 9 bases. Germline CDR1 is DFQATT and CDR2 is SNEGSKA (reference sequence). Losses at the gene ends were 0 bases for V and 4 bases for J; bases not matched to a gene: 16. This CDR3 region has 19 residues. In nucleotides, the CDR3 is TGCAGTGCTAGAGATGAGAGGGGCGGGGGGGTCAATGGGTACAATGAGCAGTTCTTC. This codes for CSARDERGGGVNGYNEQFF.

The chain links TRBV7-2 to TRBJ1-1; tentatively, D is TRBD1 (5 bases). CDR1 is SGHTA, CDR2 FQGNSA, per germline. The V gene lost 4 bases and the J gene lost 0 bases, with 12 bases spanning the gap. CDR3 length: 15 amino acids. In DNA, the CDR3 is TGTGCCAGCAGCTCGGCGGGGGGATTGAACACTGAAGCTTTCTTT. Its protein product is CASSSAGGLNTEAFF. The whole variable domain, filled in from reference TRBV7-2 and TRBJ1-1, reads GAGVSQSPSNKVTEKGKDVELRCDPISGHTALYWYRQSLGQGLEFLIYFQGNSAPDKSGLPSDRFSAERTGGSVSTLTIQRTQQEDSAVYLCASSSAGGLNTEAFFGQGTRLTVV.

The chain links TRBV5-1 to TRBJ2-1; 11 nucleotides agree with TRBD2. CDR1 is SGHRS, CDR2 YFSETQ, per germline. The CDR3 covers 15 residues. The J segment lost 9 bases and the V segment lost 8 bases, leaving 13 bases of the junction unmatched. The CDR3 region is CASKAGTSGTGEQFF. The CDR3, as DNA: TGCGCCAGTAAGGCCGGGACTAGCGGAACCGGTGAGCAGTTCTTC.

The DNA of the CDR3 is TGTGCCAGCAGTTTACCGGAGGTCGCCGGGGAGCTGTTTTTT. Translated: CASSLPEVAGELFF. This rearrangement joins TRBV12-3 or TRBV12-4 to TRBJ2-2; TRBD2 might be the D (5 bases). The CDR3 runs 14 residues. Deletions cut 2 bases from V and 6 bases from J, with 10 bases between.

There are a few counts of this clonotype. The CDR3 sequence is CASSLQGNRVGTEAFF. Here the CDR3 DNA reads TGTGCCAGCAGTTTACAGGGCAATCGAGTGGGCACTGAAGCTTTCTTT. The chain carries TRBV27 and TRBJ1-1; perhaps TRBD1 as D (5 bases). The V end was cut by 2 bases, the J end by 4 bases, with 17 bases between. The CDR3 is 16 amino acids. The germline V gene encodes CDR1 MNHEY and CDR2 SMNVEV (reference sequence).

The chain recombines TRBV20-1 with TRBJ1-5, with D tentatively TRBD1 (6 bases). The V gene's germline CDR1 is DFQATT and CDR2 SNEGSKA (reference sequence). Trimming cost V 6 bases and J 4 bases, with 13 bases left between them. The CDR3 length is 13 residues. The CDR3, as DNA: TGCAGTGCCCTAGGACAGCTGAATCAGCCCCAGCATTTT. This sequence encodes CSALGQLNQPQHF.